This TCR beta chain was recovered during a study of tumor and adjacent non-tumor tissue in lung cancer (dated by TCRdb to the late 2010s). At the level of the whole study: Patients with adenocarcinoma (roughly 12), squamous cell carcinoma (2) and small cell lung cancer (1) were included in the cohort. The roughly 15 enrolled patients, of whom around 10 were men and 5 were women, were aged roughly 30 to 76 years and were diagnosed with TNM stage I to III disease. In total, sequencing yielded 100 million to 150 million productive TCRbeta reads, which works out to an average of approximately 4 million reads per sample. Bulk TCRbeta repertoires were compared between lung tumor tissue and matched distant non-tumor lung tissue obtained from 15 lung cancer patients. For each patient, one tumor sample and one normal lung sample were taken, giving approximately 30 paired specimens that underwent TCRbeta CDR3 sequencing.

With regard to this clonotype: This clone's antigen is unknown. It may be a read error: a sequence one base away is much more abundant.

The protocol used for the library was multiplex PCR. Sequenced on an Illumina HiSeq 2500. TCRbeta libraries were constructed through three rounds of nested PCR with primers (Table S4) according to protocols adapted from ARM-PCR. Before sequencing, PCR products of 200-500 bp were excised from the gel and purified with the QIAquick gel extraction kit. The original methods were these. Reads were cleaned using Trimmomatic, were merged into complete CDR3 sequences using FLASH, and were assigned to V(D)J germline segments using MiTCR. VDJtools was used to compute clonal diversity as the inverse Simpson's index. In-frame sequences lacking a premature stop codon were counted as productive reads. TCRdb reprocessed the public reads (quality trimming at Q25 with fastp, clone calling with MiXCR) and kept in-frame beta chains. Rows are combined by CDR3 protein, so each entry shows the most common genes and DNA. The V and J calls were not made by the authors but by TCRdb's processing. Here the sample has around 86,000 distinct CDR3 sequences; 72% occur a single time. The ten largest clones take up approximately 10% of the sample.

RNA was extracted from bulk unsorted tissue and checked for quality with a NanoDrop ND-1000 and an Agilent 2100. All donors had newly diagnosed lung cancer, had not received prior chemotherapy, and were admitted for thoracic surgery in China between August and November 2014. Patients who had received previous radiotherapy or chemotherapy, or who had another concurrent cancer, were excluded from the study. Pieces of surgical tissue measuring about 1-2 cm3 were kept in RNAlater solution and held at -80 degrees C until needed. Points the paper makes about the study in general: Only roughly 16 patients were included in the cohort, and the need for larger samples and more detailed clinical data was noted by the authors. The sequencing platform is not named in the methods, and unique molecular identifiers are not mentioned. Significantly higher TCR diversity (inverse Simpson) was observed in tumor tissue than in normal lung tissue (approximately 430 vs 150, P = 0.0075, Mann-Whitney U test). Because peripheral blood was not sequenced, blood TCRbeta repertoires in the lung cancer patients of the study were not examined. Younger patients had significantly higher TCR diversity, and higher tumor TCR diversity was associated with shorter overall and disease-free survival. In normal lung, the top 100 clones accounted for a significantly larger cumulative share of the repertoire than in tumor tissue.

CDR1 and CDR2 were assigned from the germline V gene as SGHVS and FQNEAQ. Including the terminal cysteine and phenylalanine, the CDR3 comprises 15 residues. Kept here is only the CDR3 DNA, which spans 45 bases and is read in frame from base 1. Sequencing used lung tumor tissue. The V and J segments used are TRBV7-8 and TRBJ1-2; a stretch of 7 junction bases matches TRBD1. The TCR was taken from a woman between 40 and 55 years old with non-small cell lung cancer. CDR3 region: CASSLAPGTAHGYIF. At the DNA level, the sequence is TGTGCCAGCAGCTTAGCTCCGGGGACAGCCCATGGCTACATCTTC.